A single T cell receptor beta chain is shown here with its context. The source of the sample is a study of cytomegalovirus exposure and HLA in healthy donors. Primers included in the PCR were 60 Vbeta and 13 Jbeta primers. Generated by immunoSEQ multiplex PCR, the TCRdb table keeps only in-frame clones and is missing some. The sample includes under 200,000 clones, 65% to 85% seen only once; the top ten take under 1.5%. The V and J ends lost 6 bases and 4 bases, in that order; junction bases with no gene match: 5. Per germline, CDR1 SQVTM and CDR2 ANQGSEA. The CDR3 has 14 amino acids. The receptor's source is a man aged 60-69 years in good health and CMV-seronegative. The sample comprised PBMCs. The chain joins TRBV29-1 to TRBJ1-5; the match to TRBD1 covers 11 bases. The CDR3, as DNA: TGCAGCGTGGGGACAGGGGGAGGGAATCAGCCCCAGCATTTT. The encoded protein is CSVGTGGGNQPQHF.